This T cell receptor (beta chain) emerged from a study of cytomegalovirus exposure and HLA in healthy donors. Whole-study context: Among 150 million to 200 million T cells, an earlier analysis found 90 million to 130 million unique TCR beta sequences.

Overall study findings and caveats: Later analysis demonstrated an association between a missense DCLRE1C variant and TCR beta V- and J-gene trimming. Researchers reportedly found TCR beta sequences accurately predicted most subjects' HLA-A and HLA-B alleles.

The germline V gene has CDR1 SGDLS and CDR2 YYNGEE. Trimming at V came to 3 bases and at J to 6 bases, leaving 9 bases not matched to a gene. This CDR3 region has 15 residues. Remarks on this clone: Its antigen is unknown.

The PCR made use of 60 Vbeta and 13 Jbeta primers. Authors' analysis steps: In a later analysis, around 11 million of 65 million to 90 million unique beta chains occurred in at least two donors. Generated by immunoSEQ multiplex PCR, the TCRdb table keeps only in-frame clones and is missing some. V, J and clone size are those of that table, while D and trimming were read from the DNA. The sample lists about 77,000 clones; about 73% were seen once. The TCR sequence derives from a man aged 35 to 55 in good health and CMV-seronegative. Sequencing was done on a sample of PBMCs. V usage is TRBV9 and J usage is TRBJ2-7, with 10 bases identical to TRBD1. CDR3 DNA sequence: TGTGCCAGCAGCGGGACCGGGACAGGGGTCGTCGAGCAGTACTTC. Translation gives CASSGTGTGVVEQYF.